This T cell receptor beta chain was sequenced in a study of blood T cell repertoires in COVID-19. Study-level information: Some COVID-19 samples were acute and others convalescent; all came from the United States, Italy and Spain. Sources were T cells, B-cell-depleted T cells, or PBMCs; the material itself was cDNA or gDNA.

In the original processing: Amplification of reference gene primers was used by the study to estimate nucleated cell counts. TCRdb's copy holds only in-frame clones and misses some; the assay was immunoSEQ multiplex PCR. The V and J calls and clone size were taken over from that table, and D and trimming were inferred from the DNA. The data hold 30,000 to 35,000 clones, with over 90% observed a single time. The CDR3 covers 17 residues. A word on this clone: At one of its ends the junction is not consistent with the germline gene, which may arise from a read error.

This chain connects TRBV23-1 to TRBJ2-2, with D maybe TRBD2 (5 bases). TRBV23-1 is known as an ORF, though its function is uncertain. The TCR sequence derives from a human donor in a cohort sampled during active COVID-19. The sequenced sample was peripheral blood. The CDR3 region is CASSQSQARTGHRGAVF. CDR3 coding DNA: TGCGCCAGCAGTCAATCTCAAGCGCGCACGGGTCACCGGGGAGCTGTTTTT.